This T cell receptor (beta chain) was obtained from a study of OX40 agonist ivuxolimab in advanced cancers. Study-wide background: It was permissible to have had prior anti-PD-1, anti-PD-L1 or anti-CTLA-4 therapy, and around 41% had some.

CDR1 MNHNS and CDR2 SASEGT come from the germline V gene. The CDR3 loop spans 15 amino acids. The table came from immunoSEQ multiplex PCR; TCRdb's copy has only in-frame clones and leaves some out. The top ten hold 0.33% of the sample, which has about 79,000 clones, about nine tenths seen once. Study-level findings and limits: The average count of expanded clones was higher among CD8+ T cells than among CD4+. Among the nonresponders, some also had low normalized T-cell clonal expansion.

On this clone: Its antigen is still unknown. The junction departs from germline at one end; a sequencing error may be responsible.

The specimen comprised CD4+ or CD8+ T cells sorted from blood, sampled in a trial of the OX40 agonist ivuxolimab. The receptor was derived from an adult with an advanced solid tumor such as melanoma, head and neck, liver or kidney cancer. The chain employs TRBV6-1 and TRBJ1-4, with TRBD1 matching 7 bases. The CDR3 region is CASISGTATNEKLFF. In DNA form, the CDR3 reads TGTGCTAGCATTTCAGGGACAGCAACTAATGAAAAACTGTTTTTT.